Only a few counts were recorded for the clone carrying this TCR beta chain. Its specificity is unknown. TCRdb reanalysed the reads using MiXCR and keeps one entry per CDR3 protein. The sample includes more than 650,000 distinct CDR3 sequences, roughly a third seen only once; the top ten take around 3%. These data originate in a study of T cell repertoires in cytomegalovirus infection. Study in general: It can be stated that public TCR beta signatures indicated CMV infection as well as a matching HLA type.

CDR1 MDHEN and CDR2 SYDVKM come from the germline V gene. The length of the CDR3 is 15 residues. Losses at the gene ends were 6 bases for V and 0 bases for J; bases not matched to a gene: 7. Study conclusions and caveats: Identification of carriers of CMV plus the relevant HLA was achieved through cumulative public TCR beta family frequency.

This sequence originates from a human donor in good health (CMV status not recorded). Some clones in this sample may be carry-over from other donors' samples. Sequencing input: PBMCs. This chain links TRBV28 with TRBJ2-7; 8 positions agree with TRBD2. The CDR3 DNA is TGTGCCAGCAGGGCTAGCGGGCTACCCTCCTACGAGCAGTACTTC. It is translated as CASRASGLPSYEQYF.